The 26 T cell receptor beta chains presented below share a single source sample, sequenced in a study of CXCR3-negative and CXCR3-positive naive CD8 T cells. Via 5' RACE with UMI labels, TRB cDNA libraries were prepared. TCRdb derives one entry per CDR3 protein from the 5' RACE reads, leaving out DNA. The sample holds approximately 58,000 distinct CDR3 sequences. The sample comprised naive CXCR3- CD8+ T cells from blood. Stated subset: CD45RO-CCR7+CD27+CD95- naive CD8+ T cells lacking CXCR3 (TNR3-). All receptors come from a human donor in good health. Some clones in this sample may be carry-over from other donors' samples.

The chain has TRBV21-1 and TRBJ2-5. TRBV21-1 counts as a pseudogene. The CDR3 runs to 16 residues. This CDR3 reads CASSNIRQGHQETQYF.

The J gene is TRBJ1-2, the V gene TRBV28; TCRdb outputs TRBD1, but without DNA this stays unchecked. Germline V gene data show CDR1 as MDHEN and CDR2 as SYDVKM. CDR3 length: 14 residues. CDR3 amino acids: CASTEWTGIGGYTF.

The genes are TRBV28 and TRBJ1-1; TCRdb outputs TRBD1, but without DNA this stays unchecked. The CDR3 has 15 amino acids. Germline CDR1 is MDHEN and CDR2 is SYDVKM. The chain's CDR3 is CASSHRQGMNTEAFF.

This chain connects TRBV20-1 to TRBJ2-7; TCRdb calls TRBD1, which cannot be checked without DNA. Germline assignment: CDR1 DFQATT and CDR2 SNEGSKA (reference sequence). The CDR3 runs 17 residues. The CDR3 here is CSASLWGGEADGYEQYF.

The chain combines TRBV29-1 with TRBJ2-7; checking the TCRdb D call of TRBD1 is not possible without DNA. The CDR3 contains 13 residues. Germline CDR1 and CDR2: SQVTM and ANQGSEA. CDR3 sequence reads: CSARDSLFYEQYF.

J is TRBJ1-2 and V is TRBV7-9. CDR1 and CDR2 (germline): SEHNR, FQNEAQ (reference sequence). This CDR3 is built from 12 residues. The CDR3 region is CASSQLNYGYTF.

The rearrangement links TRBV7-2 to TRBJ2-7; there is no DNA to check the TCRdb D call of TRBD2. The germline CDR1 and CDR2 sequences are SGHTA and FQGNSA. The CDR3 extends over 15 amino acids. The CDR3 is CASSLSASGAYEQYF.

The chain has TRBV12-3 or TRBV12-4 and TRBJ2-1; TCRdb outputs TRBD2, but without DNA this stays unchecked. This CDR3 is 15 amino acids long. The CDR3: CASSPGTSIYNEQFF.

V usage is TRBV19 and J usage is TRBJ2-7; TCRdb's D gene call, TRBD1, goes unchecked for lack of DNA. The germline gives CDR1 LNHDA, CDR2 SQIVND (reference sequence). The CDR3 loop spans 15 amino acids. The CDR3 loop reads CASSIGLGVPYEQYF.

This chain joins TRBV28 and TRBJ1-5; the D call of TRBD1 rests on TCRdb alone, since no DNA is present to check it. The CDR3 consists of 13 residues. Germline V CDR1 and CDR2: MDHEN, SYDVKM. The CDR3 sequence: CASSFRTGEPQHF.

The chain has TRBV4-1 and TRBJ2-3. Germline CDR1 is MGHRA and CDR2 is YSYEKL. The CDR3 sequence is 16 residues long. This CDR3 reads CASSPPRRFLGDTQYF.

The chain links TRBV29-1 to TRBJ2-7; TCRdb returns TRBD1, unconfirmable since there is no DNA. The V gene's germline CDR1 is SQVTM and CDR2 ANQGSEA. The CDR3 length is 14 residues. The CDR3 here is CSVEGRQGLGEQYF.

The V and J genes are TRBV7-9 and TRBJ2-3; TCRdb indicates TRBD2, and absent DNA this call remains unverified. CDR3 length: 18 amino acids. Germline CDR1 is SEHNR and CDR2 is FQNEAQ (reference sequence). The CDR3 region is CASSLDLFWTSGTDTQYF.

The chain has TRBV20-1 and TRBJ2-1; TCRdb selects TRBD2, and the lack of DNA leaves this call unchecked. The CDR3 covers 15 residues. CDR1 and CDR2 (germline): DFQATT, SNEGSKA (reference sequence). The CDR3 is CSARVRLAGSYEQFF.

The chain has TRBV9 and TRBJ1-1; TCRdb names TRBD1, which stays unverified in the absence of DNA. Germline V gives CDR1 SGDLS, CDR2 YYNGEE. The CDR3 is made up of 14 amino acids. This CDR3 is CASSGQGARTEAFF.

The rearrangement uses TRBV4-3 and TRBJ2-1; checking the TCRdb D call of TRBD1 is not possible without DNA. The CDR3 sequence is 17 residues long. Germline V gene data show CDR1 as LGHNA and CDR2 as YSLEER. This chain's CDR3 is CAGSQVGDRVRNNEQFF.

The chain is built from TRBV19 and TRBJ2-5; no DNA is available, so the TRBD1 call from TCRdb remains unchecked. CDR3 length equals 14 residues. The germline CDR1 and CDR2 sequences are LNHDA and SQIVND (reference sequence). This CDR3 is CASTPVWQGETQYF.

The J gene is TRBJ2-5, the V gene TRBV12-3 or TRBV12-4; TCRdb designates TRBD2, a call that cannot be tested without DNA. The CDR3 is 14 residues long. The CDR3 is CASSFNPSRETQYF.

This chain joins TRBV10-3 and TRBJ2-1; TCRdb lists TRBD2, though no DNA is available to test this call. The CDR3 has 16 residues. In germline, CDR1 is ENHRY, CDR2 SYGVKD. CDR3 region: CAISSSAGASYNEQFF.

The rearrangement joins TRBV5-1 to TRBJ2-2. This CDR3 is 16 amino acids long. The germline CDR1 and CDR2 sequences are SGHRS and YFSETQ. CDR3 residues: CASSLGPTTNTGELFF.

This chain connects TRBV5-6 to TRBJ2-5; TCRdb picks TRBD2, but there is no DNA to check that call. Germline CDR1 and CDR2: SGHDT and YYEEEE. The CDR3 loop spans 15 amino acids. The CDR3 sequence: CASSPGVAAQETQYF.

V gene TRBV20-1 combines with J gene TRBJ1-2; TCRdb calls TRBD1, which cannot be checked without DNA. In germline, CDR1 is DFQATT, CDR2 SNEGSKA (reference sequence). The CDR3 totals 15 residues. The CDR3 reads CSAPDRQFKFYGYTF.

The chain carries TRBV7-9 and TRBJ2-1; TCRdb reports TRBD2, a call that lacks DNA to check it against. Germline lookup yields CDR1 SEHNR and CDR2 FQNEAQ (reference sequence). The CDR3 runs 17 residues. CDR3 residues: CASSLPVTSLGDNEQFF.

This rearrangement joins TRBV18 to TRBJ1-1. The CDR3 loop spans 14 amino acids. From germline, CDR1 is KGHSH and CDR2 LQKENI. Here the CDR3 reads CASSLTRENPEAFF. Complete variable domain (other parts from reference TRBV18 and TRBJ1-1): NAGVMQNPRHLVRRRGQEARLRCSPMKGHSHVYWYRQLPEEGLKFMVYLQKENIIDESGMPKERFSAEFPKEGPSILRIQQVVRGDSAAYFCASSLTRENPEAFFGQGTRLTVV.

The rearrangement links TRBV9 to TRBJ2-7; as DNA is missing, the TRBD2 call by TCRdb cannot be tested. CDR1 SGDLS and CDR2 YYNGEE come from the germline V gene. The CDR3 has 14 residues. The CDR3: CASSSWDKLDEQYF.

The CDR3 here is CASSPLDSESYNEQFF. The chain couples TRBV7-2 to TRBJ2-1; absent DNA, TCRdb's TRBD1 call cannot be checked. CDR1 and CDR2 from the germline V gene are SGHTA and FQGNSA. This CDR3 has 16 amino acids.